This is a list of T cell receptor beta chains from one sample in a study of regulatory and conventional T cells in RAG deficiency. Produced via immunoSEQ multiplex PCR; TCRdb's table is partial and in-frame only. Among fewer than 35,000 clones listed, 75% to 90% were seen once. The sample was also linked to a second study, of regulatory T cells.

The sample was CD8+ T cells sorted from blood. These receptors originate from a human donor in good health. CDR3s include the opening cysteine and the closing phenylalanine or tryptophan. A D gene is named only where the DNA matches it firmly. Part of the rows lack a size; the others show once, few, many or a class for expanded clones.

D	size	V	J	DNA	CDR3
.	.	TRBV5-1	TRBJ2-3	TGCGCCAGCAGCGCCGGAAACACAGATACGCAGTATTTT	CASSAGNTDTQYF
.	.	TRBV11-1	TRBJ2-7	TGTGCCAGCAGCCCGAATACAGACTTCACCGTCCCTACCTACGAGCAGTACTTC	CASSPNTDFTVPTYEQYF
.	.	TRBV7-2	TRBJ1-5	TGTGCCAGCAGCTTAGACTTTAGGTCGGGCAATCAGCCCCAGCATTTT	CASSLDFRSGNQPQHF
.	.	TRBV6-1	TRBJ2-6	TGTGCCAGCAACCCGACAGTTACAGGGGCCAACGTCCTGACTTTC	CASNPTVTGANVLTF
.	.	TRBV28	TRBJ1-1	TGTGCCAGCAGTTCCGCTGGCAGATTGAACACTGAAGCTTTCTTT	CASSSAGRLNTEAFF
.	few	TRBV9	TRBJ2-2	TGTGCCAGCAGTGACCTTGCCGGGGAGCTGTTTTTT	CASSDLAGELFF
TRBD1	.	TRBV30	TRBJ1-1	TGTGCCTGGAGTCATCAGGGGGGGAGGACTGAAGCTTTCTTT	CAWSHQGGRTEAFF
TRBD1	.	TRBV19	TRBJ1-5	TGTGCCAGTCATGGTTTAGGACAGGGGTTTTGGAATCAGCCCCAGCATTTT	CASHGLGQGFWNQPQHF
.	.	TRBV2	TRBJ1-2	TGTGCCAGCAATAAGGGCTCGAGCAACTATGGCTACACCTTC	CASNKGSSNYGYTF
TRBD1	.	TRBV11-3	TRBJ2-1	TGTGCCAGCAGCCGAGGACAGGGTGGGGTTGAGCAGTTCTTC	CASSRGQGGVEQFF
TRBD1	.	TRBV6-5	TRBJ1-2	TGTGCCGGAACTTTACAGGGGGGGTTCTATGGCTACACCTTC	CAGTLQGGFYGYTF
.	.	TRBV6-5	TRBJ1-1	TGTGCCAGCGGGTCGAGCGGGACGGGGAACACTGAAGCTTTCTTT	CASGSSGTGNTEAFF
TRBD2	.	TRBV27	TRBJ2-3	TGTGCCAGCAAACTAGCGGGGGGCACAGATACGCAGTATTTT	CASKLAGGTDTQYF
.	.	TRBV27	TRBJ1-2	TGTGCCAGCATGGGTAGGATTCCCAACTATGGCTACACCTTC	CASMGRIPNYGYTF
.	.	TRBV27	TRBJ1-1	TGTGCCAGCACCCCGGGAGGGTACACTGAAGCTTTCTTT	CASTPGGYTEAFF
.	once	TRBV11-2	TRBJ1-5	TGTGCCAGCAGCTTAGGGGCGGTTAGCAATCAGCCCCAGCATTTT	CASSLGAVSNQPQHF
TRBD1	.	TRBV13	TRBJ2-3	TGTGCCAGCAGCTTAGGGCAGGGGGCTGGTACGCAGTATTTT	CASSLGQGAGTQYF
TRBD1	once	TRBV29-1	TRBJ2-7	TGCAGCATAAGAGGGGGCGACTCCTACGAGCAGTACTTC	CSIRGGDSYEQYF
.	.	TRBV21-1	TRBJ2-1	TGTGCCAGCAGCAAAGAGAGTGCGGCACGGGACAATGAGCAGTTCTTC	CASSKESAARDNEQFF
TRBD1	once	TRBV30	TRBJ1-2	TGTGCCTGGAGTACTGGACAGGGAAAGGGCTACACCTTC	CAWSTGQGKGYTF
TRBD1	.	TRBV9	TRBJ1-5	TGTGCCAGCAGCGTAGGGACAGGGGGTGTCGGGGATCCCCAGCATTTT	CASSVGTGGVGDPQHF
.	.	TRBV7-9	TRBJ1-1	TGTGCCAGCAGCGAAGCCGCTATAGCCCGGATGAACACTGAAGCTTTCTTT	CASSEAAIARMNTEAFF
.	.	TRBV7-7	TRBJ2-7	TGTGCTAGCAGCCCAGGGGCCTCCTACGAGCAGTACTTC	CASSPGASYEQYF
.	once	TRBV6-6	TRBJ1-1	TGTGCCACCGCCGGTACTGAAGCTTTCTTT	CATAGTEAFF
.	.	TRBV6-5	TRBJ2-7	TGTGCCAGCAAGGGGGCGGGGGGAAACGAGCAGTACTTC	CASKGAGGNEQYF
.	once	TRBV20-1	TRBJ1-3	TGCAGTGCACTGACAGGAAACACCATATATTTT	CSALTGNTIYF
.	.	TRBV6-1	TRBJ2-7	TGTGCCAGCAGTGGGGACTACGAGCAGTACTTC	CASSGDYEQYF
.	.	TRBV19	TRBJ2-5	TGTGCCAGTAGCTCCGGGACCCTAGGGGCCTTAGAGCAGTACTTC	CASSSGTLGALEQYF
.	.	TRBV5-1	TRBJ1-1	TGCGCCAGCAGCGTCGGGGGCCGTGAAGCTTTCTTT	CASSVGGREAFF
.	.	TRBV28	TRBJ2-7	TGTGCCAGCAGACCACCAGGGTTAGGGACTTCCTACGAGCAGTACTTC	CASRPPGLGTSYEQYF
.	once	TRBV6-1	TRBJ1-2	TGTGCCAGCAGTGACGCGGCCTATGGCTACACCTTC	CASSDAAYGYTF
TRBD1	.	TRBV4-1	TRBJ1-2	TGCGCCAGCAGCCAAGGACAGGGCGTTTATGGCTACACCTTC	CASSQGQGVYGYTF
.	once	TRBV2	TRBJ1-3	TGTGCCAGCAGTGGACAGCTCTCTGGAAACACCATATATTTT	CASSGQLSGNTIYF
TRBD1	few	TRBV4-1	TRBJ1-1	TGCGCCAGCAGCCAGGGCCTGACAGGGGACACTGAAGCTTTCTTT	CASSQGLTGDTEAFF
TRBD1	.	TRBV9	TRBJ1-1	TGTGCCAGCAGCGCCCCGGGACAGAGGTCTTTCTTT	CASSAPGQRSFF
TRBD1	few	TRBV28	TRBJ2-6	TGTGCCAGCAGTTTGGGGACAGTATCTGGGGCCAACGTCCTGACTTTC	CASSLGTVSGANVLTF
TRBD2	.	TRBV19	TRBJ2-3	TGTGCCAGTAGTACTGGACTAGCTGCGCAGTATTTT	CASSTGLAAQYF
.	.	TRBV11-3	TRBJ2-3	TGTGCCAGCAGCGCAATAGGGGTCCCGGATACGCAGTATTTT	CASSAIGVPDTQYF
.	.	TRBV5-1	TRBJ1-2	TGCGCCAGCAGCCCAACCGCCGGCGGTGGCTACACCTTC	CASSPTAGGGYTF
.	.	TRBV9	TRBJ2-1	TGTGCCAGCAGCGTAGCGGGGAGAAATGAGCAGTTCTTC	CASSVAGRNEQFF
.	once	TRBV6-5	TRBJ2-2	TGTGCCAGCAGCCAGACAAACACCGGGGAGCTGTTTTTT	CASSQTNTGELFF
.	.	TRBV27	TRBJ2-7	TGTGCCAGCAGTTTATCGGCGACAGACTTCTCGACCTACGAGCAGTACTTC	CASSLSATDFSTYEQYF
.	few	TRBV11-2	TRBJ1-6	TGTGCCAGCAGCTTAGATTTTGTAGGGAGGAGATCACCCCTCCACTTT	CASSLDFVGRRSPLHF
.	.	TRBV18	TRBJ2-1	TGTGCCAGCTCACCAGTGGGGTCCAGCTACAATGAGCAGTTCTTC	CASSPVGSSYNEQFF
.	.	TRBV19	TRBJ2-6	TGTGCCAGTAGTATAAAAGGAACCTCTGGGGCCAACGTCCTGACTTTC	CASSIKGTSGANVLTF
TRBD1	.	TRBV2	TRBJ2-2	TGTGCCAGCAAGGTCGGGACAGAAAACACCGGGGAGCTGTTTTTT	CASKVGTENTGELFF
.	.	TRBV28	TRBJ2-7	TGTGCCAGCAGCCGAACTTCAGCGGGCTCGACCTACGAGCAGTACTTC	CASSRTSAGSTYEQYF
.	.	TRBV27	TRBJ2-7	TGTGCCAGCAGTGGGTGGGGGGCCTACGAGCAGTACTTC	CASSGWGAYEQYF
.	.	TRBV7-3	TRBJ1-2	TGTGCCAGCAGCTTGCGTCCGGACCTAGATGGGGACTACACCTTC	CASSLRPDLDGDYTF
TRBD2	.	TRBV6-1	TRBJ2-5	TGTGCCAGCAGTGGCGGGAGCGGAGAGACCCAGTACTTC	CASSGGSGETQYF
.	.	TRBV19	TRBJ1-5	TGTGCCAGCGAAGAGGCCCGGGCAACCGTAAATCAGCCCCAGCATTTT	CASEEARATVNQPQHF
.	.	TRBV14	TRBJ2-1	TGTGCCAGCAGCGCCCTAATAGAGCAGTTCTTC	CASSALIEQFF